Below, 27 T cell receptor beta chains from the same sample are listed, as sequenced in a study of T cell responses to AZD1222 COVID-19 vaccine. Clones were read by immunoSEQ multiplex PCR, and TCRdb kept only the in-frame ones, dropping some. This table has 65,000 to 85,000 clones, approximately 81% appearing once. Sequencing used peripheral blood, obtained on day 0 of AZD1222 vaccination. These receptors all stem from an adult in good health.

The rearrangement links TRBV5-8 to TRBJ1-4; D might be TRBD1 (5 bases). CDR1 is SGHTS, CDR2 YDEGEE, per germline. The CDR3 length is 15 residues. V was trimmed by 4 bases and J by 5 bases, leaving 15 bases between them. CDR3 protein: CASSTGKHRNEKLFF. CDR3 DNA sequence: TGTGCCAGCAGCACAGGAAAGCACCGCAATGAAAAACTGTTTTTT.

The chain joins TRBV19 to TRBJ2-7, with D unresolved. Per the germline V gene, CDR1 is LNHDA and CDR2 is SQIVND (reference sequence). The V and J ends lost 5 bases and 7 bases respectively, with 12 bases between them. There are 12 residues in the CDR3. The CDR3 DNA sequence: TGTGCCAGTAGTCCCAACAATTTGGAGCAGTACTTC. Translation gives CASSPNNLEQYF. The variable domain in full, with the rest retrieved from reference TRBV19 and TRBJ2-7, is DGGITQSPKYLFRKEGQNVTLSCEQNLNHDAMYWYRQDPGQGLRLIYYSQIVNDFQKGDIAEGYSVSREKKESFPLTVTSAQKNPTAFYLCASSPNNLEQYFGPGTRLTVT.

This chain joins TRBV21-1 and TRBJ1-5. TRBV21-1 is reported as a pseudogene. The CDR3 has 14 residues. The CDR3 here is CASSKLSGNQPQHF. The CDR3 DNA reads as TGTGCCAGCAGCAAATTGTCGGGAAATCAGCCCCAGCATTTT.

The gene calls are TRBV4-2 and TRBJ2-7; D uncertain. CDR3 length equals 14 residues. Trimming cost V 2 bases and J 6 bases, with 14 bases left between them. Germline CDR1 is LGHNA and CDR2 is YNFKEQ. Written as DNA, the CDR3 is TGTGCCAGCAGCCAACAACCTACACAAACCGAGCAGTACTTC. It encodes CASSQQPTQTEQYF.

The rearrangement joins TRBV7-9 to TRBJ1-1; D might be TRBD1 (6 bases). CDR1 is SEHNR, CDR2 FQNEAQ, per germline (reference sequence). The CDR3 covers 15 residues. Trimming took 3 bases from V and 4 from J, leaving 15 bases between them. CDR3 in amino acids: CASSFLLQGTTEAFF. The CDR3 DNA reads TGTGCCAGCAGCTTTCTGTTGCAGGGGACCACTGAAGCTTTCTTT.

The gene calls are TRBV5-4 and TRBJ1-5, with D possibly being TRBD1 (6 bases). V gave up 3 bases and J gave up 2 bases, with 15 bases separating them. The CDR3 totals 16 residues. CDR1 SGHNT and CDR2 YYREEE come from the germline V gene (reference sequence). CDR3 nucleotide sequence: TGTGCCAGCAGCTCAGGGACACCGGGTGGCAATCAGCCCCAGCATTTT. Amino acids: CASSSGTPGGNQPQHF.

The chain carries TRBV7-6 and TRBJ1-5; possible D gene TRBD1, 6 bases. CDR3 size: 15 residues. The germline V gene has CDR1 SGHVS and CDR2 FNYEAQ. The V and J ends lost 1 base and 4 bases respectively, with 11 bases between them. As DNA, the CDR3 is TGTGCCAGCAGCTTAGGGCCCCAGGGGAATCAGCCCCAGCATTTT. This gives the protein CASSLGPQGNQPQHF.

The chain links TRBV18 to TRBJ2-1; D gene unclear. V lost 5 bases to trimming and J lost 7 bases, with 12 bases between them. In germline, CDR1 is KGHSH, CDR2 LQKENI. The CDR3 loop spans 13 amino acids. CDR3 loop: CASSERSDNEQFF. The DNA of the CDR3 is TGTGCCAGCTCAGAACGCAGTGATAATGAGCAGTTCTTC.

The chain links TRBV28 to TRBJ1-6; TRBD1 matches 10 bases. This CDR3 has 14 residues. Germline lookup yields CDR1 MDHEN and CDR2 SYDVKM. With V trimmed by 0 bases and J by 13 bases, 3 bases remained unmatched. The CDR3 loop is CASSLWGQGTPLHF. CDR3 bases: TGTGCCAGCAGTTTATGGGGACAGGGGACGCCCCTCCACTTT.

V usage is TRBV5-1 and J usage is TRBJ2-5; D possibly corresponds to TRBD1 (5 bases). CDR3 length: 14 residues. The V and J ends lost 0 bases and 5 bases respectively, with 11 bases between them. The germline gives CDR1 SGHRS, CDR2 YFSETQ. CDR3 in amino acids: CASSLGQGLETQYF. CDR3 in DNA: TGCGCCAGCAGCTTGGGGCAGGGTCTGGAGACCCAGTACTTC. The full variable domain, its missing parts supplied by reference TRBV5-1 and TRBJ2-5, is KAGVTQTPRYLIKTRGQQVTLSCSPISGHRSVSWYQQTPGQGLQFLFEYFSETQRNKGNFPGRFSGRQFSNSRSEMNVSTLELGDSALYLCASSLGQGLETQYFGPGTRLLVL.

V is TRBV11-2 and J is TRBJ1-2; D not certain. This CDR3 contains 13 residues. V lost 0 bases and J lost 4, with 6 bases in between. Germline V gene sequence: CDR1 SGHAT, CDR2 FQNNGV. In nucleotides, the CDR3 is TGTGCCAGCAGCTTAGACCCTAGCTATGGCTACACCTTC. It specifies CASSLDPSYGYTF.

This sequence joins TRBV23-1 and TRBJ1-2, with 7 bases matching TRBD1. TRBV23-1 is sorted into the ORF group, with uncertain function. V shed 5 bases, J shed 3 bases, and the junction held 9 bases outside the gene matches. CDR3 length equals 15 residues. Written as DNA, the CDR3 is TGCGCCAGCAGTGACCGGGACAGTCTCCACTATGGCTACACCTTC. This translates into CASSDRDSLHYGYTF.

The V gene is TRBV24-1, the J gene TRBJ2-5, with 14 bases fitting TRBD2. Germline CDR1 and CDR2: KGHDR and SFDVKD. This CDR3 has 18 amino acids. J was trimmed by 2 bases and V by 5 bases; bases with no gene match: 9. CDR3 nucleotides: TGTGCCACCAGTGTCGGACTAGCGGGGGGCCGGGGGCAAGAGACCCAGTACTTC. Its translation is CATSVGLAGGRGQETQYF.

The chain has TRBV5-8 and TRBJ1-3; tentatively, D is TRBD1 (5 bases). Per germline, CDR1 SGHTS and CDR2 YDEGEE. The CDR3 loop spans 14 amino acids. Trimming removed 2 bases from V and 8 bases from J, with 14 bases in between. CDR3 DNA: TGTGCCAGCAGCTTCGGGCAGGGTAGGGACACCATATATTTT. Amino acid sequence: CASSFGQGRDTIYF.

The V and J genes are TRBV7-2 and TRBJ2-1; 8 positions match TRBD1. Trimming cost V 4 bases and J 7 bases; bases outside gene matches: 6. The germline V gene encodes CDR1 SGHTA and CDR2 FQGNSA. The CDR3 is 14 amino acids. The CDR3 is CASSSRGQANEQFF. In nucleotides, the CDR3 is TGTGCCAGCAGCTCCCGGGGACAGGCAAATGAGCAGTTCTTC.

The rearrangement uses TRBV6-5 and TRBJ1-2; a possible D gene is TRBD1 (6 bases). Trimming shortened V by 1 base and J by 4 bases, and 13 bases separated the two germline ends. Per germline, CDR1 MNHEY and CDR2 SVGAGI. The length of the CDR3 is 15 residues. The CDR3 is CASSYYEGDIYGYTF. Written as DNA, the CDR3 is TGTGCCAGCAGTTACTATGAAGGGGACATCTATGGCTACACCTTC.

V and J are TRBV7-9 and TRBJ1-1; no reliable D call. CDR3 length: 14 residues. V lost 2 bases, J lost 0 bases, and 7 bases lay in between. Looked up from germline, CDR1 is SEHNR and CDR2 is FQNEAQ (reference sequence). CDR3 residues: CASSLRVMNTEAFF. In nucleotides, the CDR3 is TGTGCCAGCAGCTTACGGGTCATGAACACTGAAGCTTTCTTT. The full variable domain, its missing parts supplied by reference TRBV7-9 and TRBJ1-1, is DTGVSQNPRHKITKRGQNVTFRCDPISEHNRLYWYRQTLGQGPEFLTYFQNEAQLEKSRLLSDRFSAERPKGSFSTLEIQRTEQGDSAMYLCASSLRVMNTEAFFGQGTRLTVV.

The rearrangement joins TRBV6-2 or TRBV6-3 to TRBJ1-1, with TRBD1 as a possible D gene (5 bases). Trimming took 4 bases from V and 5 from J, leaving 14 bases between them. Germline V CDR1 and CDR2: MNHEY, SVGEGT. This CDR3 has 14 residues. The CDR3 reads CASSSALKGTEAFF. CDR3 in DNA: TGTGCCAGCAGTTCGGCCCTTAAGGGGACTGAAGCTTTCTTT.

The CDR3 nucleotides read TGCAGTGCTAGAGATAACTATGGCTACACCTTC. The encoded protein is CSARDNYGYTF. This sequence joins TRBV20-1 and TRBJ1-2; D gene ambiguous. Germline V lookup: CDR1 DFQATT, CDR2 SNEGSKA (reference sequence). CDR3 length: 11 amino acids. Deletions cut 0 bases from V and 1 base from J, with 0 bases between.

This chain joins TRBV18 and TRBJ1-6, with D tentatively TRBD1 (6 bases). Trimming took off 5 bases at V and 4 bases at J, with 15 bases between the two ends. Per germline, CDR1 KGHSH and CDR2 LQKENI. The CDR3 runs to 16 residues. The CDR3 is CASSSTLDRYNSPLHF. CDR3 nucleotides: TGTGCCAGCTCATCTACATTGGACAGATATAATTCACCCCTCCACTTT.

V usage is TRBV24-1 and J usage is TRBJ1-5, with D unclear. The germline CDR1 and CDR2 sequences are KGHDR and SFDVKD. This CDR3 is 13 amino acids long. Trimming pared 5 bases from V and 7 bases from J, leaving 11 bases between. CDR3 in DNA: TGTGCCACCAGTGGGCAGGTAGGACAGCCCCAGCATTTT. Amino acids: CATSGQVGQPQHF.

This clone appeared a few times. The genes are TRBV21-1 and TRBJ1-5; the table's TRBD1 call for D was not verified on the DNA. TRBV21-1 is classified as a pseudogene. There are 16 residues in the CDR3. The CDR3 DNA sequence: TGTGCCAGCAGCCCGGGGACAGCTTATAGCAATCAGCCCCAGCATTTT. Protein: CASSPGTAYSNQPQHF.

The rearrangement uses TRBV9 and TRBJ2-3, with D hard to call. V was trimmed by 0 bases and J by 4 bases, leaving 9 bases between them. Germline V gene data show CDR1 as SGDLS and CDR2 as YYNGEE. This CDR3 contains 14 residues. In nucleotides, the CDR3 is TGTGCCAGCAGCGTAGCGTGGGGATCAGATACGCAGTATTTT. This sequence encodes CASSVAWGSDTQYF.

This sequence joins TRBV4-3 and TRBJ1-2; D is perhaps TRBD1 (5 bases). Deletions cut 4 bases from V and 3 bases from J, with 12 bases between. CDR1 and CDR2 from the germline V gene are LGHNA and YSLEER. The CDR3 is made up of 14 amino acids. CDR3 loop: CASSPLGGDYGYTF. CDR3 sequence (DNA): TGCGCCAGCAGCCCCCTCGGGGGAGACTATGGCTACACCTTC.

The rearrangement uses TRBV10-1 and TRBJ1-4; weak D call: TRBD1 (6 bases). Trimming stripped 7 bases from V and 8 bases from J, with 17 bases between. Per germline, CDR1 WNHNN and CDR2 SYGVQD (reference sequence). This CDR3 spans 14 amino acids. The CDR3 DNA is TGCGCCAGCACTACAGGGAGTCAGGGGGAAAAACTGTTTTTT. It yields the protein CASTTGSQGEKLFF.

For the CDR3, the DNA is TGCGCCAGCAGCTTACAGGGTTACCAAGAGACCCAGTACTTC. Its protein product is CASSLQGYQETQYF. This chain connects TRBV5-1 to TRBJ2-5; the D gene is possibly TRBD1 (6 bases). Trimming removed 2 bases from V and 0 bases from J, with 8 bases in between. Germline lookup yields CDR1 SGHRS and CDR2 YFSETQ. CDR3 length: 14 amino acids.

The chain is built from TRBV10-3 and TRBJ1-2; 9 bases align to TRBD1. Germline CDR1 ENHRY, CDR2 SYGVKD. Germline trimming cut 4 bases from V and 7 bases from J; bases unmatched to any gene: 1. The CDR3 sequence is 12 residues long. CDR3 sequence reads: CAISGQGGGYTF. The CDR3 DNA reads TGTGCCATCAGTGGACAGGGGGGTGGCTACACCTTC.